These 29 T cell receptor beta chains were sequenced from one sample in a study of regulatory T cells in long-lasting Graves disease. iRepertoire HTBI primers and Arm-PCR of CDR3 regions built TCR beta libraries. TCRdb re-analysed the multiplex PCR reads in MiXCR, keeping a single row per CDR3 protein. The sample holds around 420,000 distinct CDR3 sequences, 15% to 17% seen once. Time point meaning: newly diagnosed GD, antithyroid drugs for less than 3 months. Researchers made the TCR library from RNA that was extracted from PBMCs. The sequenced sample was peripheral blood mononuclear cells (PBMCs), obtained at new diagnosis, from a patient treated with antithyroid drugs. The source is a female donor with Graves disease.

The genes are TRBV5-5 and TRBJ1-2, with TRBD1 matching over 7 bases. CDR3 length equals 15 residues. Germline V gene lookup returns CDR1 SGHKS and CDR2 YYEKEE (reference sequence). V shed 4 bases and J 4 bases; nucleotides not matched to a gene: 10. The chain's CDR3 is CASSARQGSVYGYTF. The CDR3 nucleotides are TGTGCCAGCAGCGCCCGACAGGGTTCAGTCTATGGCTACACCTTC.

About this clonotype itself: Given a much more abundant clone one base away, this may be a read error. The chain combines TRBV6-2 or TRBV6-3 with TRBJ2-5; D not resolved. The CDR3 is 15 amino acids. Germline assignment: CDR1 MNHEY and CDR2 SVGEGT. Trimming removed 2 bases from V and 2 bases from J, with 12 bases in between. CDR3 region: CASSYPRGRQETQYF. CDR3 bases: TGTGCCAGCAGTTACCCAAGAGGTCGACAAGAGACCCAGTACTTC.

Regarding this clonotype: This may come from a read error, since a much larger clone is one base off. CDR3 protein: CSAERIFDGYTF. CDR3 nucleotide sequence: TGCAGTGCTGAAAGGATATTTGATGGCTACACCTTC. The V call is TRBV20-1, the J call TRBJ1-2; D is ambiguous. Trimming pared 5 bases from V and 6 bases from J, leaving 13 bases between. Germline values: CDR1 DFQATT, CDR2 SNEGSKA (reference sequence). The CDR3 is made up of 12 amino acids.

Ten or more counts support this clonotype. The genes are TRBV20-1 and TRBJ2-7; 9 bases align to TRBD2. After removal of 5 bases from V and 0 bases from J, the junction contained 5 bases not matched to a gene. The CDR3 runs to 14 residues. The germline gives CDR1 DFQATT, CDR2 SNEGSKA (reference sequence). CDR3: CSAQTSGLSYEQYF. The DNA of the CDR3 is TGCAGTGCTCAGACTAGCGGTCTCTCCTACGAGCAGTACTTC.

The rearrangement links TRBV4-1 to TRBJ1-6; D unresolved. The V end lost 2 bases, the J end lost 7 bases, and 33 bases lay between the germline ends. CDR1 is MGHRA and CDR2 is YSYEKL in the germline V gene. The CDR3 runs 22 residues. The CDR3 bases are TGCGCCAGCAGCCAATTCTATCTAGTCCTCGCCTTTATAGAAGAAAGAAATTCACCCCTCCACTTT. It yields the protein CASSQFYLVLAFIEERNSPLHF.

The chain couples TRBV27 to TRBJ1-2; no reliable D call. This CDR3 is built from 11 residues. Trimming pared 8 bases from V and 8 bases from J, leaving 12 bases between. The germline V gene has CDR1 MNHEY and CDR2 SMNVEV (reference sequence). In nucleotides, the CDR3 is TGTGCCAGCTTGGGTTTTCGGGGCTACACCTTC. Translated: CASLGFRGYTF.

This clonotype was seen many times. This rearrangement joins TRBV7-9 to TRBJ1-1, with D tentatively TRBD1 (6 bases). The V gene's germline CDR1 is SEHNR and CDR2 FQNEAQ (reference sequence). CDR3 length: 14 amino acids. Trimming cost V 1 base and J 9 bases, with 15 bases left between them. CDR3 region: CASSLGPGGGKAFF. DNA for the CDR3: TGTGCCAGCAGCTTAGGACCGGGGGGCGGAAAAGCTTTCTTT.

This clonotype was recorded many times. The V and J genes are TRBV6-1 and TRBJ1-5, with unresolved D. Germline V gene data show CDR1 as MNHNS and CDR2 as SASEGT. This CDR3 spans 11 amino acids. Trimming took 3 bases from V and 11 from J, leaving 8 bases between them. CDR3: CASSDSWSQHF. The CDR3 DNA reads TGTGCCAGCAGTGACAGTTGGTCCCAGCATTTT.

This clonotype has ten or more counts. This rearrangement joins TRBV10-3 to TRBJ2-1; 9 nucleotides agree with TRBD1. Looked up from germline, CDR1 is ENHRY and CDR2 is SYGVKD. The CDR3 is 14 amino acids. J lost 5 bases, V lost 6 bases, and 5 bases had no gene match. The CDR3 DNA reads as TGTGCCATCAGCCGGGACAGGGAGAACAATGAGCAGTTCTTC. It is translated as CAISRDRENNEQFF.

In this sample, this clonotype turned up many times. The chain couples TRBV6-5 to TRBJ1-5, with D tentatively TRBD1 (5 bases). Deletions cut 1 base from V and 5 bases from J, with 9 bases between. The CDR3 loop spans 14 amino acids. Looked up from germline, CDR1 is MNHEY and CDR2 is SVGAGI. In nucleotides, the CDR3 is TGTGCCAGCAGTTACTGGGGACCCCATCAGCCCCAGCATTTT. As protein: CASSYWGPHQPQHF.

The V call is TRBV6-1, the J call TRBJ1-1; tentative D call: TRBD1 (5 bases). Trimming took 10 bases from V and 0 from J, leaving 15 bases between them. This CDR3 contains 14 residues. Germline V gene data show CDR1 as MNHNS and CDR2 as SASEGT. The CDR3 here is CATAGTSMNTEAFF. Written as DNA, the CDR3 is TGTGCCACGGCGGGGACGTCCATGAACACTGAAGCTTTCTTT.

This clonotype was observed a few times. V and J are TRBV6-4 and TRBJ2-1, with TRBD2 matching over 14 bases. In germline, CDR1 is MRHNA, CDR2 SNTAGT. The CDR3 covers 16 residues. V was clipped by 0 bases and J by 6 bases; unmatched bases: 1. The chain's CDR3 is CASSDSGTSGSNEQFF. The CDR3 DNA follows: TGTGCCAGCAGTGACTCCGGGACTAGCGGGAGCAATGAGCAGTTCTTC.

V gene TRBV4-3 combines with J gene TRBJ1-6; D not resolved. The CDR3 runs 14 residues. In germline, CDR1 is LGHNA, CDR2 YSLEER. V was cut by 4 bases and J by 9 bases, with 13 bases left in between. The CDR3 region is CASSLRYWRSPLHF. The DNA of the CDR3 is TGCGCCAGCAGCCTTCGATATTGGCGTTCACCCCTCCACTTT.

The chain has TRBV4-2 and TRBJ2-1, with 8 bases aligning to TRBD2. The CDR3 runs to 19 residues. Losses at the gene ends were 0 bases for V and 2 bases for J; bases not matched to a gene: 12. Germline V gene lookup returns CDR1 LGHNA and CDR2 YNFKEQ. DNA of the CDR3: TGTGCCAGCAGCCAAGAAGGAAGCGGGAGAGGAGGGGCCTACAATGAGCAGTTCTTC. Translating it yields CASSQEGSGRGGAYNEQFF.

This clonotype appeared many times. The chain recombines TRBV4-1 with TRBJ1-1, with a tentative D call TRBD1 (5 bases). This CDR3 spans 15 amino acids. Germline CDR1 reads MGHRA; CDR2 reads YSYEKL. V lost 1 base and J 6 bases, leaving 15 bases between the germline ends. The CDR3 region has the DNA TGCGCCAGCAGCCAAGGGGACCTTTCTTGGCCTGAAGCTTTCTTT. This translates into CASSQGDLSWPEAFF.

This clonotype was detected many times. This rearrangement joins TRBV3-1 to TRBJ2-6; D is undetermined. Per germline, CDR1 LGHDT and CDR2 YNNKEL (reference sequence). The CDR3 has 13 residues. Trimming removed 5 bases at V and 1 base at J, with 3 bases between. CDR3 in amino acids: CASSISGANVLTF. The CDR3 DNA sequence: TGTGCCAGCAGCATATCTGGGGCCAACGTCCTGACTTTC.

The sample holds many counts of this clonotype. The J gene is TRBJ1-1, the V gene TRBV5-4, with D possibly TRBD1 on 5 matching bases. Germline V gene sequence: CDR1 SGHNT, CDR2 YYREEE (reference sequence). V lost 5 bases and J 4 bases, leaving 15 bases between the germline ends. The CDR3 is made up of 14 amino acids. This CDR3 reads CASRGPRETTEAFF. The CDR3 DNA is TGTGCCAGCAGGGGACCCAGGGAAACCACTGAAGCTTTCTTT.

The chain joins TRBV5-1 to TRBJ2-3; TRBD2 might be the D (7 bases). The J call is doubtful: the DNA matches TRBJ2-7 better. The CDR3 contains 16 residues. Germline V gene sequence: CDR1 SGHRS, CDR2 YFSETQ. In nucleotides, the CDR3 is TGCGCCAGCAGCGGGGGGGCGAGAACTGTCACCGGCGAGCAGTACTTC. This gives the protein CASSGGARTVTGEQYF.

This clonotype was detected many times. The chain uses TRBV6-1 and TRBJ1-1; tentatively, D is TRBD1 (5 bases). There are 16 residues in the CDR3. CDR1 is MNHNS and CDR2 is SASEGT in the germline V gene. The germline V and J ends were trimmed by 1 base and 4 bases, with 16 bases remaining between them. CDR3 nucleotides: TGTGCCAGCAGTGAAGGGGGGTCGGCCCGGAGCACTGAAGCTTTCTTT. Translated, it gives CASSEGGSARSTEAFF.

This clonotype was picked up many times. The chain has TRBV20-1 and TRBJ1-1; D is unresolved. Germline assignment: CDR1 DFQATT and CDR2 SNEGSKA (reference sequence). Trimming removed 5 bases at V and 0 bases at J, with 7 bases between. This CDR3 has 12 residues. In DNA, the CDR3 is TGCAGTGCTCGCAGCATGAACACTGAAGCTTTCTTT. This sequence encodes CSARSMNTEAFF.

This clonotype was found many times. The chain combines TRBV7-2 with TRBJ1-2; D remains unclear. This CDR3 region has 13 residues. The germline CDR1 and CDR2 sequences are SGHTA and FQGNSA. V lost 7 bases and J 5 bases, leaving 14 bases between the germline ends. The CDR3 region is CASNTEEEYGYTF. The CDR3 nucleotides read TGTGCCAGCAACACGGAAGAGGAGTATGGCTACACCTTC.

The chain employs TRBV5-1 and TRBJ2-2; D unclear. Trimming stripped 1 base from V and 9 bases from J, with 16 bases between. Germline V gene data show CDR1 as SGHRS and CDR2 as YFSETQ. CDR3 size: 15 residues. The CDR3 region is CASSLYAGTDRELFF. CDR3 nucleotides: TGCGCCAGCAGCTTGTACGCAGGAACGGACCGGGAGCTGTTTTTT.

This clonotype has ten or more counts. DNA for the CDR3: TGTGCCAGCAGCTCAGGAACTAGCGGGAGATTTAATGAGCAGTTCTTC. It is translated as CASSSGTSGRFNEQFF. V is TRBV7-2 and J is TRBJ2-1; 11 nucleotides match TRBD2. Trimming took 4 bases from V and 7 from J; bases not matched to a gene: 9. Germline CDR1 is SGHTA and CDR2 is FQGNSA. This CDR3 has 16 amino acids.

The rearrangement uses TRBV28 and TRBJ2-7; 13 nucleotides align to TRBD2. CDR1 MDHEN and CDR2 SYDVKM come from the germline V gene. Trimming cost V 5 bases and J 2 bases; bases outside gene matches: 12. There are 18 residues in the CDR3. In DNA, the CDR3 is TGTGCCAGCAGTATTCCAAAAGGACTAGCGGGAGCACCCTACGAGCAGTACTTC. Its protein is CASSIPKGLAGAPYEQYF.

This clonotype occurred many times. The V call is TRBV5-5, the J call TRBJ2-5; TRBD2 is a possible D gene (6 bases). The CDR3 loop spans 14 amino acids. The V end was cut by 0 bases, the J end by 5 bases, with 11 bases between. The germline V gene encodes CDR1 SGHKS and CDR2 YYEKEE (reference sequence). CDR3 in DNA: TGTGCCAGCAGCTTGGCCTCGGCGGGGGAGACCCAGTACTTC. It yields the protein CASSLASAGETQYF.

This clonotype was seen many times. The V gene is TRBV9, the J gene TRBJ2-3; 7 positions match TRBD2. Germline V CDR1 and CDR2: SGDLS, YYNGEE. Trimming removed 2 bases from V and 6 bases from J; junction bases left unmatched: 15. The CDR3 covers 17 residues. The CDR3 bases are TGTGCCAGCAGCGTCCTCCCTGGGGGGGGGAGCGGGGATACGCAGTATTTT. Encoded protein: CASSVLPGGGSGDTQYF.

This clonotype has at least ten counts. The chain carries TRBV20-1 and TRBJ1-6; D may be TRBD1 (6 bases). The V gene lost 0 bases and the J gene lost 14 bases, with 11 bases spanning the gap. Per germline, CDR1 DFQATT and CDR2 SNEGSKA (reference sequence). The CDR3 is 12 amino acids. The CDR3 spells CSAREGGTTLHF. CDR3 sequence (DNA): TGCAGTGCTAGAGAAGGGGGTACGACCCTCCACTTT.

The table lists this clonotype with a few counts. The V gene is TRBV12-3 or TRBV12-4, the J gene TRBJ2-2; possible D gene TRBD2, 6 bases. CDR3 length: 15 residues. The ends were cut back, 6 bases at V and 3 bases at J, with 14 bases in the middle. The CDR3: CASRWTGDYTGELFF. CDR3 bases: TGTGCCAGCAGGTGGACGGGGGATTACACCGGGGAGCTGTTTTTT.

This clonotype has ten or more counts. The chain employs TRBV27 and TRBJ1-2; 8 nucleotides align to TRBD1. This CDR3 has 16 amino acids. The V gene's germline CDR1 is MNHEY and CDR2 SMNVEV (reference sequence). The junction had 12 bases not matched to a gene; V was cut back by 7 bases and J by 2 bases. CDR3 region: CASKIQGQALNYGYTF. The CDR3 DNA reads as TGTGCCAGCAAAATACAGGGACAGGCGCTAAACTATGGCTACACCTTC.